These 20 T cell receptor beta chains were sequenced from one sample in a study of cytomegalovirus exposure and HLA in healthy donors. The PCR employed 60 Vbeta primers together with 13 Jbeta primers. TCRdb keeps only in-frame clones here, not all; method: immunoSEQ multiplex PCR. Here the sample spans some 140,000 clones, 65% to 80% being singletons. The sequencing sample was made of PBMCs. All receptors derive from a woman aged 18-30 years in good health and CMV-seronegative.

This clone was seen a few times. The V call is TRBV7-2, the J call TRBJ2-7, with 10 bases that match TRBD2. Looked up from germline, CDR1 is SGHTA and CDR2 is FQGNSA. V trimming: 5 bases; J trimming: 5 bases; junction bases outside the gene matches: 12. The CDR3 sequence is 16 residues long. CDR3: CASSPEASGSPDEQYF. The CDR3 DNA reads as TGTGCCAGCAGCCCCGAAGCTAGCGGGAGTCCCGACGAGCAGTACTTC.

The J gene is TRBJ2-7, the V gene TRBV7-6; 8 bases map to TRBD2. With V trimmed by 4 bases and J by 7 bases, 3 bases remained unmatched. This CDR3 contains 12 residues. Germline values: CDR1 SGHVS, CDR2 FNYEAQ. CDR3 sequence reads: CASSSPGGEQYF. The CDR3 coding sequence is TGTGCCAGCAGCTCGCCGGGGGGGGAGCAGTACTTC. The full variable domain, in which reference TRBV7-6 and TRBJ2-7 provide the parts outside the CDR3, is GAGVSQSPRYKVTKRGQDVALRCDPISGHVSLYWYRQALGQGPEFLTYFNYEAQQDKSGLPNDRFSAERPEGSISTLTIQRTEQRDSAMYRCASSSPGGEQYFGPGTRLTVT.

This chain links TRBV7-2 with TRBJ2-7; 9 nucleotides line up with TRBD1. In germline, CDR1 is SGHTA, CDR2 FQGNSA. CDR3 size: 16 residues. V shed 3 bases and J 0 bases; nucleotides not matched to a gene: 6. The CDR3 here is CASSFGTGLISYEQYF. CDR3 coding DNA: TGTGCCAGCAGCTTCGGGACAGGGTTAATCTCCTACGAGCAGTACTTC.

The sample holds a few counts of this clone. This chain joins TRBV9 and TRBJ2-7; D might be TRBD1 (5 bases). Germline CDR1 and CDR2: SGDLS and YYNGEE. V dropped 0 bases and J dropped 5 bases, with 12 bases sitting between them. This CDR3 has 14 residues. The DNA of the CDR3 is TGTGCCAGCAGCGTAGGACAGACACTAAACGAGCAGTACTTC. The encoded protein is CASSVGQTLNEQYF. Full variable domain (outside the CDR3, taken from reference TRBV9 and TRBJ2-7): DSGVTQTPKHLITATGQRVTLRCSPRSGDLSVYWYQQSLDQGLQFLIQYYNGEERAKGNILERFSAQQFPDLHSELNLSSLELGDSALYFCASSVGQTLNEQYFGPGTRLTVT.

The chain couples TRBV6-5 to TRBJ2-1, with D tentatively TRBD1 (7 bases). The V gene lost 10 bases and the J gene lost 7 bases, with 23 bases spanning the gap. Germline CDR1 and CDR2: MNHEY and SVGAGI. The CDR3 has 15 residues. The DNA for the CDR3 is TGTGCCACCAGGAGGGGGCCAGTAGAGGGGAATGAGCAGTTCTTC. Translation: CATRRGPVEGNEQFF.

This clone has only a few counts. The chain couples TRBV6-5 to TRBJ1-1; D is ambiguous. Trimming left V 5 bases short and J 3 bases short, with 13 bases between. The germline gives CDR1 MNHEY, CDR2 SVGAGI. CDR3 length: 14 residues. This chain's CDR3 is CASSPDLRDTEAFF. The CDR3 DNA sequence: TGTGCCAGCAGTCCGGACTTGAGGGACACTGAAGCTTTCTTT.

This clone was recorded only once. The V call is TRBV29-1, the J call TRBJ2-7, with D possibly matching TRBD2 (5 bases). Trimming took 5 bases from V and 4 from J, leaving 9 bases between them. The CDR3 loop spans 11 amino acids. Germline-derived CDR1 and CDR2 are SQVTM and ANQGSEA. CDR3 sequence (DNA): TGCAGCGTTCTACGGGATTACGAGCAGTACTTC. Its protein product is CSVLRDYEQYF.

There are a few counts of this clone. This sequence joins TRBV4-1 and TRBJ2-2; 14 nucleotides line up with TRBD2. Per the germline V gene, CDR1 is MGHRA and CDR2 is YSYEKL. V lost 4 bases and J lost 3; bases outside the gene matches: 7. The CDR3 is 18 amino acids. The CDR3 nucleotides are TGCGCCAGCAGCCGACTAGCGGGAGGGGCCAGGGACACCGGGGAGCTGTTTTTT. Translated: CASSRLAGGARDTGELFF.

The chain uses TRBV27 and TRBJ1-2, with D possibly TRBD1 on 5 matching bases. CDR1 is MNHEY, CDR2 SMNVEV, per germline (reference sequence). The CDR3 length is 15 residues. The germline V and J ends were trimmed by 4 bases and 0 bases, with 12 bases remaining between them. CDR3 nucleotide sequence: TGTGCCAGCAGTTCAGGACGGACATCTAACTATGGCTACACCTTC. Encoded protein: CASSSGRTSNYGYTF.

Comment on this clone: One end of the junction varies from germline; a read error may be responsible. This chain uses TRBV19 with TRBJ1-1; D is uncertain. Germline lookup yields CDR1 LNHDA and CDR2 SQIVND (reference sequence). The CDR3 length is 14 residues. DNA for the CDR3: TGTGCCAGTAGTATTAACACGGATAACAGTGAAGCTTTCTTT. The encoded protein is CASSINTDNSEAFF.

The gene calls are TRBV29-1 and TRBJ1-5; D is undetermined. V gave up 8 bases and J gave up 5 bases, with 19 bases separating them. Germline CDR1 SQVTM, CDR2 ANQGSEA. The CDR3 consists of 14 residues. The DNA for the CDR3 is TGCAGCCCCACCGGGCCAACGGGAGATCAGCCCCAGCATTTT. This codes for CSPTGPTGDQPQHF.

The chain is built from TRBV10-2 and TRBJ1-5, with TRBD1 as a possible D gene (6 bases). The germline CDR1 and CDR2 sequences are WSHSY and SAAADI. The CDR3 runs to 15 residues. The ends were cut back, 3 bases at V and 4 bases at J, with 13 bases in the middle. The DNA for the CDR3 is TGCGCCAGCAGTGATATGACGGGACAAAATCAGCCCCAGCATTTT. Encoded protein: CASSDMTGQNQPQHF.

The chain recombines TRBV4-1 with TRBJ2-1; TRBD2 matches at 9 bases. The CDR3 has 19 amino acids. J was trimmed by 5 bases and V by 2 bases; bases with no gene match: 16. Germline V gene lookup returns CDR1 MGHRA and CDR2 YSYEKL. CDR3 loop: CASSQPFLKLAGSDNEQFF. Written as DNA, the CDR3 is TGCGCCAGCAGCCAACCCTTCCTTAAACTAGCGGGCAGCGACAATGAGCAGTTCTTC.

This clone came up a few times. V gene TRBV15 combines with J gene TRBJ1-5; 7 nucleotides match TRBD1. The germline CDR1 and CDR2 sequences are LNHNV and YYDKDF (reference sequence). This CDR3 is built from 13 residues. With V trimmed by 8 bases and J by 1 base, 2 bases remained unmatched. The CDR3, as DNA: TGTGCCACCGCACAGGGGAGCAATCAGCCCCAGCATTTT. Its protein product is CATAQGSNQPQHF.

About this clone: This same CDR3 is encoded by further DNA sequences in the sample. This chain joins TRBV6-5 and TRBJ2-7; possible D gene TRBD2, 7 bases. The germline V and J ends were trimmed by 2 bases and 2 bases, with 10 bases remaining between them. Germline values: CDR1 MNHEY, CDR2 SVGAGI. The CDR3 consists of 14 residues. The CDR3 region is CASSYRGGTYEQYF. In DNA, the CDR3 is TGTGCCAGCAGTTACAGGGGGGGCACCTACGAGCAGTACTTC.

This chain links TRBV6-5 with TRBJ2-2; D is possibly TRBD1 (6 bases). Trimming took off 10 bases at V and 7 bases at J, with 13 bases between the two ends. Per germline, CDR1 MNHEY and CDR2 SVGAGI. The CDR3 has 12 amino acids. The CDR3 sequence: CAIRGSIGELFF. CDR3 in DNA: TGTGCCATTAGGGGGAGCATCGGGGAGCTGTTTTTT.

This chain joins TRBV7-6 and TRBJ2-7; possibly TRBD1 for D (5 bases). Germline-derived CDR1 and CDR2 are SGHVS and FNYEAQ. CDR3 length equals 15 residues. Trimming removed 5 bases from V and 7 bases from J, with 21 bases in between. The chain's CDR3 is CASSLLGREGEEQYF. The CDR3 region has the DNA TGTGCCAGCAGCCTCTTGGGCAGGGAAGGCGAGGAGCAGTACTTC.

The chain couples TRBV7-9 to TRBJ1-1, with a tentative D call TRBD1 (6 bases). Per the germline V gene, CDR1 is SEHNR and CDR2 is FQNEAQ (reference sequence). The CDR3 totals 13 residues. V was cut by 8 bases and J by 4 bases, with 14 bases left in between. CDR3 DNA sequence: TGTGCCAGCGGCCCTTTAGGGGGCACTGAAGCTTTCTTT. It is translated as CASGPLGGTEAFF.

The J gene is TRBJ2-7, the V gene TRBV29-1; D gene unclear. The CDR3 totals 12 residues. The germline V gene has CDR1 SQVTM and CDR2 ANQGSEA. The V end was cut by 5 bases, the J end by 5 bases, with 13 bases between. CDR3 sequence: CSVRNQANEQYF. CDR3 bases: TGCAGCGTTCGGAATCAGGCGAACGAGCAGTACTTC.

This chain uses TRBV6-5 with TRBJ1-1; no clear D gene. The V gene lost 6 bases and the J gene lost 1 base, with 6 bases spanning the gap. Germline V CDR1 and CDR2: MNHEY, SVGAGI. The CDR3 loop spans 12 amino acids. The CDR3 sequence is CASSQENTEAFF. The DNA of the CDR3 is TGTGCCAGCAGCCAGGAGAACACTGAAGCTTTCTTT.